A selection of T cell receptor beta chains follows, all from one sample in a study of long-term antiretroviral therapy in people with HIV. TCRdb's copy holds only in-frame clones and misses some; the assay was immunoSEQ multiplex PCR. The repertoire holds about 15,000 clones, with 88% as singletons. The sample in question was unsorted PBMCs, obtained more than 2.2 years before starting antiretroviral therapy. The receptors derive from a woman in her twenties or thirties with HIV. The CDR3 runs from the conserved cysteine through the conserved F or W. The D gene is left open where the match is weak. Clone size, where shown, is once, few, many, or a class for clones that have expanded.

size	J	V	D	DNA	CDR3
NA	TRBJ1-1	TRBV18	NA	TGTGCCAGCTCACCACCGCTTCGGGGAATGAACACTGAAGCTTTCTTT	CASSPPLRGMNTEAFF
NA	TRBJ2-2	TRBV27	NA	TGTGCCAGCAGTTTGTTGGGTTACGGGGGGGAGCTGTTTTTT	CASSLLGYGGELFF
NA	TRBJ1-1	TRBV27	NA	TGTGCCAGCAGTCTCCAAGGCATAGGGGACACTGAAGCTTTCTTT	CASSLQGIGDTEAFF
once	TRBJ1-6	TRBV6-5	NA	TGTGCCAGCAGGCAGGGAGGGTCACCCCTCCACTTT	CASRQGGSPLHF
NA	TRBJ2-2	TRBV5-1	TRBD1	TGCGCCAGCAGCACGTCAGGGGGCGCGGACACCGGGGAGCTGTTTTTT	CASSTSGGADTGELFF
once	TRBJ2-3	TRBV19	TRBD1	TGTGCCAGTAGTATATGGGGACAGAGCACAGATACGCAGTATTTT	CASSIWGQSTDTQYF
NA	TRBJ2-3	TRBV19	TRBD1	TGTGCCAGTAGCCGGACAGGGTGGGCAGATACGCAGTATTTT	CASSRTGWADTQYF
NA	TRBJ2-3	TRBV2	NA	TGTGCCAGCCGGACGGACGCCCCGGTGCATGGCACAGATACGCAGTATTTT	CASRTDAPVHGTDTQYF
NA	TRBJ1-5	TRBV7-8	NA	TGTGCCAGCAGCTTCAGGCCGGGGGAAGGGAGCAATCAGCCCCAGCATTTT	CASSFRPGEGSNQPQHF
NA	TRBJ1-6	TRBV11-2	NA	TGTGCCAGCAGCCCCCTAGGGTCCTATAATTCACCCCTCCACTTT	CASSPLGSYNSPLHF
NA	TRBJ2-6	TRBV6-4	NA	TGTGCCAGCAGTGAGGCAGGAGAATCTGGGGCCAACGTCCTGACTTTC	CASSEAGESGANVLTF
NA	TRBJ2-5	TRBV2	NA	TGTGCCAGCAGTCTATCTCGGGGTAAACAAGAGACCCAGTACTTC	CASSLSRGKQETQYF
NA	TRBJ1-1	TRBV7-9	NA	TGTGCCAGCAGTTTATCGGGGAGGGGGGACACTGAAGCTTTCTTT	CASSLSGRGDTEAFF